A single sample is the source of the 31 T cell receptor beta chains below, sequenced in a study of human T cells and chemical hapten exposure. TCRdb re-derived calls from the RACE reads in MiXCR, one entry per CDR3 protein. The sample holds about 90,000 distinct CDR3 sequences, about 10% seen once. Time point denoted: patch test 1, 2 weeks after DPC sensitization. Treatment here: therapeutic diphenylcyclopropenone sensitization with weekly scalp DPC. The source material was whole blood, sampled in connection with sensitization to the hapten diphenylcyclopropenone (DPC). The origin of the receptors is a man aged 40-50 years with alopecia areata. Some clones in this sample may be carry-over from other donors' samples.

This clonotype was observed many times. The rearrangement links TRBV7-2 to TRBJ1-1; possible D gene TRBD1, 6 bases. Germline CDR1 and CDR2: SGHTA and FQGNSA. V lost 0 bases to trimming and J lost 8 bases, with 10 bases between them. CDR3 length: 13 amino acids. CDR3 nucleotides: TGTGCCAGCAGCTTAGCGTTACAGGGAGAAGCTTTCTTT. Translation gives CASSLALQGEAFF.

This clonotype was recorded many times. The chain couples TRBV4-3 to TRBJ2-3; the match to TRBD2 covers 7 bases. The V gene end was trimmed by 3 bases and the J gene end by 4 bases; junction bases not matched to a gene: 10. CDR3 length: 16 amino acids. Germline assignment: CDR1 LGHNA and CDR2 YSLEER. The CDR3 is CASSHMIGGSSDTQYF. CDR3 nucleotides: TGCGCCAGCAGCCATATGATAGGCGGGAGTTCAGATACGCAGTATTTT.

The chain links TRBV12-3 or TRBV12-4 to TRBJ2-2, with 8 bases that match TRBD1. The ends lost 5 bases at V and 2 bases at J; junction bases unmatched: 7. The CDR3 consists of 16 residues. The CDR3 DNA reads as TGTGCCAGCAGTATCAGACAGGGGCGTAACACCGGGGAGCTGTTTTTT. Its translation is CASSIRQGRNTGELFF.

In nucleotides, the CDR3 is TGTGCCAGCAGCAATAGTGCAACTAATGAAAAACTGTTTTTT. It translates to CASSNSATNEKLFF. The gene calls are TRBV7-2 and TRBJ1-4; no firm D call. The V end was cut by 5 bases, the J end by 0 bases, with 7 bases between. This CDR3 contains 14 residues. Looked up from germline, CDR1 is SGHTA and CDR2 is FQGNSA.

This chain links TRBV4-1 with TRBJ2-5; TRBD1 aligns across 7 bases. Germline CDR1 is MGHRA and CDR2 is YSYEKL. CDR3 size: 13 residues. The ends lost 3 bases at V and 8 bases at J; junction bases unmatched: 6. The CDR3 nucleotides are TGCGCCAGCAGCCAGGATGACAGGGAAACCCAGTACTTC. Translating gives CASSQDDRETQYF.

This clonotype has more than one count but fewer than ten. A read error may produce the germline difference seen at one junction end. The chain employs TRBV5-6 and TRBJ1-5; no clear D gene. The CDR3 has 12 amino acids. CDR1 SGHDT and CDR2 YYEEEE come from the germline V gene. The CDR3: CASSLRELPQQF. The CDR3 DNA follows: TGTGCCAGCAGCTTGCGGGAACTGCCCCAGCAATTT.

To note about this clonotype: A much larger clone lies one base from this, so it may be a read error. Here the CDR3 omits its conserved ending phenylalanine or tryptophan, so a read error is the likely source. V is TRBV28 and J is TRBJ2-7; 10 bases fit TRBD2. Trimming at V came to 3 bases and at J to 1 base, leaving 3 bases not matched to a gene. The CDR3 consists of 15 residues. Germline CDR1 reads MDHEN; CDR2 reads SYDVKM. CDR3 in amino acids: CASSFTSGASYEQYS. Written as DNA, the CDR3 is TGTGCCAGCAGTTTCACTAGCGGGGCGTCCTACGAGCAGTACTCC.

In its sample, this clonotype was seen a few times. V is TRBV6-6 and J is TRBJ2-7, with 9 bases that match TRBD1. The ends lost 10 bases at V and 4 bases at J; junction bases unmatched: 5. The CDR3 length is 12 residues. CDR1 and CDR2 (germline): MNHNY, SVGAGI (reference sequence). The CDR3 nucleotides read TGTGCCACCGGGACAGGGTTTTACGAGCAGTACGTC. The encoded protein is CATGTGFYEQYV.

The chain carries TRBV2 and TRBJ2-1, with 9 positions matching TRBD1. From germline, CDR1 is SNHLY and CDR2 FYNNEI. Trimming at V came to 8 bases and at J to 3 bases, leaving 8 bases not matched to a gene. The CDR3 has 15 amino acids. CDR3 region: CASLFGQGLYNEQFF. In DNA form, the CDR3 reads TGTGCCAGCCTTTTTGGACAGGGGCTCTACAATGAGCAGTTCTTC.

The rearrangement links TRBV2 to TRBJ1-6; unclear D gene. CDR3 length equals 16 residues. V was shortened by 5 bases and J by 7 bases, with 18 bases between the two germline ends. CDR1 SNHLY and CDR2 FYNNEI come from the germline V gene. The CDR3 loop reads CASSYRVAPGNSPLHF. CDR3 DNA: TGTGCCAGCAGTTATCGGGTGGCGCCCGGGAATTCACCCCTCCACTTT.

This clonotype was picked up many times. The rearrangement joins TRBV25-1 to TRBJ2-5; the D gene could be TRBD1 or TRBD2 (5 bases each). Trimming pared 2 bases from V and 5 bases from J, leaving 15 bases between. The V gene's germline CDR1 is MGHDK and CDR2 SYGVNS. The CDR3 consists of 15 residues. The CDR3 spells CASSEVAGRAETQYF. The CDR3 region has the DNA TGTGCCAGCAGTGAAGTTGCGGGCAGGGCGGAGACCCAGTACTTC.

V and J are TRBV5-1 and TRBJ2-5, with D perhaps TRBD2 (5 bases). This CDR3 has 14 residues. V was clipped by 7 bases and J by 4 bases, with 17 bases between them. Germline CDR1 and CDR2: SGHRS and YFSETQ. The CDR3: CASGQAQEGETQYF. The CDR3 DNA reads TGCGCCAGCGGGCAAGCGCAAGAGGGAGAGACCCAGTACTTC.

V usage is TRBV5-1 and J usage is TRBJ1-2, with D perhaps matching TRBD1 (6 bases). The germline V and J ends were trimmed by 5 bases and 4 bases, with 15 bases remaining between them. CDR1 SGHRS and CDR2 YFSETQ come from the germline V gene. This CDR3 is built from 14 residues. Here the CDR3 reads CASRQQGASYGYTF. The CDR3 DNA reads as TGCGCCAGCAGACAACAGGGAGCCTCCTATGGCTACACCTTC. Full variable domain (rest looked up from reference TRBV5-1 and TRBJ1-2): KAGVTQTPRYLIKTRGQQVTLSCSPISGHRSVSWYQQTPGQGLQFLFEYFSETQRNKGNFPGRFSGRQFSNSRSEMNVSTLELGDSALYLCASRQQGASYGYTFGSGTRLTVV.

The chain is built from TRBV29-1 and TRBJ1-2; 8 nucleotides align to TRBD1. Germline CDR1 SQVTM, CDR2 ANQGSEA. The CDR3 spans 15 residues. V shed 7 bases and J 4 bases; nucleotides not matched to a gene: 14. CDR3 sequence reads: CSALFMDRALYGYTF. The CDR3 DNA reads TGCAGCGCCTTGTTCATGGACAGGGCGCTCTATGGCTACACCTTC. Supplemented by reference TRBV29-1 and TRBJ1-2, the full variable domain reads SAVISQKPSRDICQRGTSLTIQCQVDSQVTMMFWYRQQPGQSLTLIATANQGSEATYESGFVIDKFPISRPNLTFSTLTVSNMSPEDSSIYLCSALFMDRALYGYTFGSGTRLTVV.

V and J are TRBV12-3 or TRBV12-4 and TRBJ2-7; TRBD1 matches at 8 bases. The V gene end was trimmed by 6 bases and the J gene end by 2 bases; junction bases not matched to a gene: 6. The CDR3 extends over 14 amino acids. CDR3 sequence (DNA): TGTGCCAGCAGCCAGGGGACAGGCCCCTACGAGCAGTACGTC. Translation gives CASSQGTGPYEQYV.

This clonotype came up a few times. The V call is TRBV3-1, the J call TRBJ2-5; weak D call: TRBD1 (6 bases). CDR3 length: 16 amino acids. V was clipped by 4 bases and J by 4 bases, with 19 bases between them. CDR1 is LGHDT, CDR2 YNNKEL, per germline (reference sequence). CDR3 in amino acids: CASSLRTGRGGETQYF. The CDR3 bases are TGTGCCAGCAGCCTCCGTACGGGCCGAGGGGGAGAGACCCAGTACTTC.

The chain has TRBV18 and TRBJ1-1; the D gene is possibly TRBD1 (5 bases). Trimming pared 0 bases from V and 6 bases from J, leaving 14 bases between. The length of the CDR3 is 15 residues. Germline values: CDR1 KGHSH, CDR2 LQKENI. The chain's CDR3 is CASSPPVGEAAEAFF. Written as DNA, the CDR3 is TGTGCCAGCTCACCACCGGTGGGGGAGGCGGCTGAAGCTTTCTTT.

Here the CDR3 DNA reads TGCGCCAGCATGCCTGGGACTCCCGGCACAGATACGCAGTATTTT. Amino acid sequence: CASMPGTPGTDTQYF. The V gene is TRBV5-1, the J gene TRBJ2-3; tentative D call: TRBD2 (6 bases). Per germline, CDR1 SGHRS and CDR2 YFSETQ. The V and J ends lost 6 bases and 1 base respectively, with 15 bases between them. The CDR3 is made up of 15 amino acids.

This clonotype was found many times. The V gene is TRBV6-6, the J gene TRBJ1-1; tentative D call: TRBD1 (6 bases). This CDR3 is built from 14 residues. Germline V gene data show CDR1 as MNHNY and CDR2 as SVGAGI (reference sequence). Trimming stripped 7 bases from V and 5 bases from J, with 17 bases between. CDR3 nucleotides: TGTGCCAGCACTCCGGGGAGGGGGGGGACTGAAGCTTTCTTT. Its protein is CASTPGRGGTEAFF.

This clonotype was seen many times. The chain employs TRBV20-1 and TRBJ2-4; D is perhaps TRBD2 (5 bases). Germline-derived CDR1 and CDR2 are DFQATT and SNEGSKA (reference sequence). The CDR3 runs to 12 residues. V was shortened by 6 bases and J by 7 bases, with 13 bases between the two germline ends. The CDR3 DNA reads TGCAGTGCCGCCCGGACTGGGAACATTCAGTACTTC. Residues: CSAARTGNIQYF.

This chain connects TRBV14 to TRBJ2-3; tentative D call: TRBD2 (5 bases). Germline V gene lookup returns CDR1 SGHDN and CDR2 FVKESK. This CDR3 comprises 16 residues. V lost 4 bases to trimming and J lost 6 bases, with 20 bases between them. CDR3 coding DNA: TGTGCCAGCAGCCTCTTCACACCTTTTTCGGGGGATACGCAGTATTTT. It codes for CASSLFTPFSGDTQYF.

This clonotype was seen a handful of times. The rearrangement joins TRBV5-1 to TRBJ2-3; TRBD2 agrees at 7 bases. This CDR3 contains 15 residues. CDR1 and CDR2 (germline): SGHRS, YFSETQ. V gave up 7 bases and J gave up 0 bases; unmatched junction bases: 8. The CDR3 DNA sequence: TGCGCCAGCGTCGGCGGGAGATCTAGCACAGATACGCAGTATTTT. It codes for CASVGGRSSTDTQYF.

V gene TRBV6-6 combines with J gene TRBJ1-4; D remains ambiguous. The V gene's germline CDR1 is MNHNY and CDR2 SVGAGI (reference sequence). This CDR3 spans 15 amino acids. V lost 7 bases, J lost 0 bases, and 12 bases lay in between. As DNA, the CDR3 is TGTGCCAGCACCCGGGATTTGGCAACTAATGAAAAACTGTTTTTT. This gives the protein CASTRDLATNEKLFF.

This chain uses TRBV12-3 or TRBV12-4 with TRBJ1-1; a weak D match, TRBD1 (6 bases). This CDR3 contains 17 residues. The V and J ends lost 2 bases and 5 bases respectively, with 21 bases between them. The CDR3 nucleotides are TGTGCCAGCAGTTTATCGGTGGGGGCGGTGGGTACGACTGAAGCTTTCTTT. Protein product: CASSLSVGAVGTTEAFF.

This clonotype has just a few counts. V is TRBV6-1 and J is TRBJ2-3; 7 bases agree with TRBD1. V shed 6 bases, J shed 8 bases, and the junction held 8 bases outside the gene matches. CDR1 MNHNS and CDR2 SASEGT come from the germline V gene. The CDR3 is 13 amino acids. The CDR3 bases are TGTGCCAGCAGGTCCGGGACAGTGATTACGCAGTATTTT. Translation gives CASRSGTVITQYF.

CDR3 region: CASSLNTYEQYF. CDR3 in DNA: TGTGCCAGCAGTCTCAATACCTACGAGCAGTACTTC. The chain joins TRBV12-3 or TRBV12-4 to TRBJ2-7; D remains ambiguous. The germline V and J ends were trimmed by 5 bases and 2 bases, with 7 bases remaining between them. The CDR3 is 12 residues long.

The rearrangement links TRBV10-3 to TRBJ2-3; the match to TRBD2 covers 10 bases. Germline CDR1 reads ENHRY; CDR2 reads SYGVKD. The CDR3 has 16 amino acids. V was pared by 2 bases and J by 1 base, with 3 bases of the junction left unmatched. The CDR3: CAISELAGARTDTQYF. CDR3 in DNA: TGTGCCATCAGTGAGCTAGCGGGAGCCCGCACAGATACGCAGTATTTT.

This clonotype was recorded a few times. This chain connects TRBV28 to TRBJ2-7, with D maybe TRBD2 (5 bases). Germline-derived CDR1 and CDR2 are MDHEN and SYDVKM. CDR3 size: 14 residues. Trimming removed 8 bases from V and 0 bases from J, with 14 bases in between. CDR3 amino acids: CASWPGSSSYEQYF. CDR3 bases: TGTGCCAGCTGGCCGGGGTCTAGCTCCTACGAGCAGTACTTC. The complete variable domain, with remaining parts taken from reference TRBV28 and TRBJ2-7, reads DVKVTQSSRYLVKRTGEKVFLECVQDMDHENMFWYRQDPGLGLRLIYFSYDVKMKEKGDIPEGYSVSREKKERFSLILESASTNQTSMYLCASWPGSSSYEQYFGPGTRLTVT.

The chain uses TRBV28 and TRBJ2-3; 8 nucleotides align to TRBD1. Germline trimming cut 7 bases from V and 5 bases from J; bases unmatched to any gene: 2. CDR3 size: 12 residues. Per germline, CDR1 MDHEN and CDR2 SYDVKM. This CDR3 is CASITGGDTQYF. CDR3 coding DNA: TGTGCCAGCATTACAGGGGGAGATACGCAGTATTTT.

The genes are TRBV5-1 and TRBJ2-1, with TRBD2 matching 11 bases. Germline loops: CDR1 SGHRS, CDR2 YFSETQ. V shed 2 bases, J shed 0 bases, and the junction held 1 base outside the gene matches. The CDR3 consists of 16 residues. The CDR3 is CASSFSGGGSYNEQFF. The CDR3 DNA follows: TGCGCCAGCAGCTTTAGCGGGGGGGGCTCCTACAATGAGCAGTTCTTC.

For the CDR3, the DNA is TGTGCCACCAGCAGAGATTTGGGCGGGAAGGGGCCCCAGCATTTT. As protein: CATSRDLGGKGPQHF. The chain couples TRBV15 to TRBJ1-5; D gene ambiguous. The germline V gene has CDR1 LNHNV and CDR2 YYDKDF (reference sequence). V lost 0 bases to trimming and J lost 9 bases, with 15 bases between them. This CDR3 is 15 amino acids long. Full variable domain (missing parts from reference TRBV15 and TRBJ1-5): DAMVIQNPRYQVTQFGKPVTLSCSQTLNHNVMYWYQQKSSQAPKLLFHYYDKDFNNEADTPDNFQSRRPNTSFCFLDIRSPGLGDTAMYLCATSRDLGGKGPQHFGDGTRLSIL.